This T cell receptor beta chain was obtained from a study of identical twins. As to this clonotype: Its target is unknown.

With template switching, a universal primer site was added, and the cDNA carried unique molecular identifiers. TCRdb re-called the 5' RACE reads through MiXCR, storing one row per CDR3 protein. The table records 450,000 to 650,000 distinct CDR3 sequences, around 15% of them present only once. Healthy Caucasian individuals made up all the donors. Study-level findings and limits: Sequences that were beta out-of-frame showed weaker excess twin sharing. With abundant cord blood beta clonotypes, insertions were fewer; memory repertoires showed no such pattern.

The CDR3 totals 13 residues. V was trimmed by 1 base and J by 9 bases, leaving 10 bases between them. Looked up from germline, CDR1 is MGHRA and CDR2 is YSYEKL. These records were also assigned to another study, of yellow fever vaccine responses in identical twins.

What was sequenced was CD4+ T cells sorted from blood. This TCR derives from a woman aged 18-29 years in good health. This sequence joins TRBV4-1 and TRBJ2-1, with D possibly being TRBD2 (6 bases). CDR3 bases: TGCGCCAGCAGCCAAGGGAGTAGCGGTGAGCAGTTCTTC. Its protein is CASSQGSSGEQFF.